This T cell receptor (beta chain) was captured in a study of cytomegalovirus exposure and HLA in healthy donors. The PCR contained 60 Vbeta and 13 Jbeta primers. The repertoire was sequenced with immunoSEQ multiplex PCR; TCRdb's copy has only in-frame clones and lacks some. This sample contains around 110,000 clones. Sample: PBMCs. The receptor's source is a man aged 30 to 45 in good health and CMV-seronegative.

CDR3 region: CASIFRRWPGQETQYF. CDR3 DNA: TGTGCCAGCATCTTCCGGCGATGGCCGGGGCAAGAGACCCAGTACTTC. This rearrangement joins TRBV28 to TRBJ2-5; a possible D gene is TRBD2 (5 bases). This CDR3 has 16 residues. Trimming pared 7 bases from V and 2 bases from J, leaving 20 bases between. Germline CDR1 is MDHEN and CDR2 is SYDVKM.